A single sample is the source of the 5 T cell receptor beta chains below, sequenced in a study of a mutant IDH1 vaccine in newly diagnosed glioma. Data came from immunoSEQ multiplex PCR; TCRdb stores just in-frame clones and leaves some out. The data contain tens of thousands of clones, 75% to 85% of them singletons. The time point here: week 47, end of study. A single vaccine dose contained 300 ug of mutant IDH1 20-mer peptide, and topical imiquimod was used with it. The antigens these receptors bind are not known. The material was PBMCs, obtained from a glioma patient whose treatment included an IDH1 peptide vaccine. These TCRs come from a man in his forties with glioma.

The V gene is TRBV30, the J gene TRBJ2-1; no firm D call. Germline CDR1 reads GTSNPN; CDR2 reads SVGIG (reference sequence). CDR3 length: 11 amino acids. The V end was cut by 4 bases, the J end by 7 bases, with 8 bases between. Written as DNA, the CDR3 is TGTGCCTGGACCCCCTCTAATGAGCAGTTCTTC. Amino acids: CAWTPSNEQFF.

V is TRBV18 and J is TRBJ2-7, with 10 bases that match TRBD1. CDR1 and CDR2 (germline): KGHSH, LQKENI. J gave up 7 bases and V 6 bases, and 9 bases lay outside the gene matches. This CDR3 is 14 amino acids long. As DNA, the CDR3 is TGTGCCAGCTCCCCGGACAGGGGGGCGTTTGAGCAGTACTTC. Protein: CASSPDRGAFEQYF. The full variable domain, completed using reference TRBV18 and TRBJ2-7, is NAGVMQNPRHLVRRRGQEARLRCSPMKGHSHVYWYRQLPEEGLKFMVYLQKENIIDESGMPKERFSAEFPKEGPSILRIQQVVRGDSAAYFCASSPDRGAFEQYFGPGTRLTVT.

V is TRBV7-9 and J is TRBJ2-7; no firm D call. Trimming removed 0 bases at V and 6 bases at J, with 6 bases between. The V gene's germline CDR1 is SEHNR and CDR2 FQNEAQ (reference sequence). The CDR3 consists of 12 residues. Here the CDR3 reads CASSLAWGEQYF. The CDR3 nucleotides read TGTGCCAGCAGCTTAGCTTGGGGCGAGCAGTACTTC. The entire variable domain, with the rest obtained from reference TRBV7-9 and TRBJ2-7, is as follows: DTGVSQNPRHKITKRGQNVTFRCDPISEHNRLYWYRQTLGQGPEFLTYFQNEAQLEKSRLLSDRFSAERPKGSFSTLEIQRTEQGDSAMYLCASSLAWGEQYFGPGTRLTVT.

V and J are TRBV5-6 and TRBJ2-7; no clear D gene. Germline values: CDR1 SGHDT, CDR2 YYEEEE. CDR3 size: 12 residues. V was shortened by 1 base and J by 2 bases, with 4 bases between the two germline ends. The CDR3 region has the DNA TGTGCCAGCAGCTTGTTGACCTACGAGCAGTACTTC. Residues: CASSLLTYEQYF.

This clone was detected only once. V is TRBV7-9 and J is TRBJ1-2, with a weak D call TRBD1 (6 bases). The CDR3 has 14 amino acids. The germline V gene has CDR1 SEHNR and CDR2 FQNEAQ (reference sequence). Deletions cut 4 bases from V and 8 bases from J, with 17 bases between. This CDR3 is CASSYNGGAKGYTF. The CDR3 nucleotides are TGTGCCAGCAGCTATAATGGGGGGGCTAAAGGCTACACCTTC.